The text below deals with one T cell receptor (beta chain). This clonotype showed up just a few times. The specificity of this receptor is unknown. No per-base quality is available; no much larger clone lies one base away. Deletion took 2 bases off V and 3 bases off J, with a span of 10 bases between the germline ends. The cysteine opens and the phenylalanine closes a CDR3 of 14 amino acids. The read is trimmed to its CDR3 DNA, 42 bases read in frame from base 1. The germline V gene (reference sequence) supplies CDR1 LGHDT and CDR2 YNNKEL. This specimen's time point label, per the study, means: pre-sensitization, week 0. The treatment or condition label, as the study defines it: therapeutic diphenylcyclopropenone sensitization with weekly scalp DPC. At each patch-test visit, blood was drawn before the patch test was applied. To be eligible, patients had to be aged 18 to 70, diagnosed with alopecia and judged suitable for DPC therapy, while pregnant patients were excluded. Total RNA was extracted from unfractionated whole blood collected in Tempus Blood RNA tubes.

The method behind the library was RACE. Instrument on record: NextSeq 500. Library preparation attached unique molecular identifiers to individual cDNA molecules for quantitative, reproducible TCR counting. From each blood RNA sample, both TCR alpha and TCR beta chains were sequenced. In the authors' own workflow: A median of approximately 96,000 TCRs per sample was observed, with a range of 23,224 to 690,600. V, J and CDR3 annotation of the TCR reads was carried out using the Decombinator software suite. Every sample was subsampled to the same number of TCRs (28,000) for the PS versus PT1 abundance plots. Expanded TCRs were defined as absent before sensitization and observed at least eight times at the 2-week time point. TCRdb reworked the public reads: Q25 trimming with fastp, MiXCR clone assembly, productive beta chains retained. When rows share a CDR3 protein, they turn into one entry using the most common DNA and genes. The V and J calls come from TCRdb's annotation, not from the publication. This sample gives some 360,000 distinct CDR3 sequences in total; approximately 5% of them show up just once. The ten biggest clones cover around 2.6% of the sample.

These data belong to a study of human T cells and chemical hapten exposure listed by TCRdb under 2021. With regard to the full study: For sensitization, 2% DPC in acetone was applied to an approximately 2 cm by approximately 2 cm area of upper inner arm skin. The mostly female patient cohort included alopecia areata with under or over 50% scalp involvement, alopecia totalis and alopecia universalis. For TCR sequencing, blood came from 25 to 35 alopecia patients at anywhere from one to four time points (pre-sensitization, 2, 6 and 24 weeks). Blood was sampled from patients pre-sensitization (week 0) and at 2, 6 and about 24 weeks after DPC sensitization. Patch testing was performed on the upper back with Finn chambers containing 0.01% DPC, and the patch tests were scored after 6 days according to International Contact Dermatitis Research Group standards. The libraries were sequenced as a pool, and the TCR yield per sample differed mostly because of small variations in library volumes within the pool. Patients additionally received weekly therapeutic DPC doses to the scalp throughout the approximately 25-week study period. In alopecia patients, the study followed how the peripheral blood TCR repertoire changed in vivo over primary and secondary sensitization to diphenylcyclopropenone (DPC), a hapten. Study-level results and caveats: All patients had alopecia, a presumed autoimmune disease, so their immune response might differ from that of healthy individuals. DPC sensitization did not change how many TCRs were above 1 in 1000 frequency, and no evidence was found of alterations in global repertoire structure. Expanded TCRs formed significantly more large CDR3 similarity clusters than pre-sensitization or healthy control sets, consistent with antigen-driven responses. Patch test score was positively correlated with the number of PT1 expanded TCRs, with significance at thresholds 8, 16 and 32 but not at 4. Repeated subsampling changed both the strength of the expansion versus patch-test correlation and the threshold at which the correlation became significant.

The TCR comes from a woman in her fifties or sixties with alopecia areata. Some clones in this sample may be carry-over from other donors' samples. The chain employs TRBV3-1 and TRBJ1-2; TRBD1 could be the D gene, as 6 bases match. Sequences were derived from whole blood, sampled in connection with sensitization to the hapten diphenylcyclopropenone (DPC). The nucleotides read TGTGCCAGCAGCCAATGGACAGTGGACTATGGCTACACCTTC. Its protein reads: CASSQWTVDYGYTF.